The entry below describes one T cell receptor beta chain. These data belong to a study of blood T cell repertoires in COVID-19. Study-level information: The origin of the acute and convalescent COVID-19 samples was the United States, Italy and Spain. PBMCs, B-cell-depleted T cells, or T cells were the source of the cDNA or gDNA that made up the material.

In the original analysis: Estimates of nucleated cell counts were drawn from the amplification of reference gene primers. Assay: immunoSEQ multiplex PCR; the TCRdb copy retains only in-frame clones and omits some. The DNA gave D and trimming, while V, J and clone size come from that table. The table shows about 47,000 clones, with 88% occurring only once. This CDR3 contains 16 residues. Trimming shortened V by 2 bases and J by 2 bases, and 16 bases separated the two germline ends. CDR1 and CDR2 (germline): MNHNS, SASEGT. This chain uses TRBV6-1 with TRBJ2-7; D ambiguous. The TCR sequence derives from a man over 45 with active COVID-19. The sequenced material came from peripheral blood. CDR3 sequence reads: CASSEKGRLYPYEQYF. CDR3 DNA: TGTGCCAGCAGTGAAAAAGGAAGACTGTACCCCTACGAGCAGTACTTC.